This T cell receptor (beta chain) was sequenced during a study of tumor-infiltrating lymphocytes in primary liver carcinoma. About the research overall: Resection treated the patients' primary liver carcinoma. Ages ranged from 30 to 69, with HCC or mixed HCC-cholangiocarcinoma. Overall study findings and caveats: The difference in top-250-clone fraction between tumors and blood was significant, favoring tumors (p = 0.039).

They got blood RNA out of unsorted whole blood and also pulled out germline DNA. Enrolled patients were chronically infected with HBV and treatment-naive. Using a constant-region primer together with ProtoScript II reverse transcriptase, TCR beta cDNA was made from around 500 ng of total RNA. Three rounds of nested multiplex PCR with slightly modified ARM-PCR produced TCR beta libraries. With TRBV1-TRBV30 forward primers and a C-beta reverse primer, the first two PCR rounds were run for about 10 cycles each. One entry per CDR3 protein results from TCRdb running MiXCR on the multiplex PCR reads. The sample shows about 300,000 distinct CDR3 sequences, about 60% of them seen only once. The V and J ends lost 8 bases and 6 bases respectively, with 14 bases between them. The CDR3 has 13 residues. This clonotype was detected once. The antigen is unknown. It may be a read error: a sequence one base away is much more abundant.

Sequenced sample: peripheral blood. The clonotype originates from a man in his forties with primary liver carcinoma and hepatitis B virus infection. The genes are TRBV12-3 or TRBV12-4 and TRBJ2-4, with unresolved D. CDR3 sequence (DNA): TGTGCCAGCGGGCAGAAGTCGATAAACATTCAGTACTTC. Protein sequence: CASGQKSINIQYF.